One and the same sample provided the 10 T cell receptor beta chains below, sequenced in a study of T cells in Graves' hyperthyroidism and ophthalmopathy. RNA transcripts gave rise to amplified TCR beta CDR3 regions. TCR CDR3 underwent first-round RT-PCR with the HTBI primer set. TCRdb re-analysed the multiplex PCR reads in MiXCR, keeping a single row per CDR3 protein. In the table there are about 590,000 distinct CDR3 sequences, less than 20% of which are singletons. Sequencing was done on a sample of blood. The source is a woman aged 25 to 39 with Graves' hyperthyroidism.

The chain links TRBV7-9 to TRBJ2-1; D is perhaps TRBD2 (5 bases). Germline V gives CDR1 SEHNR, CDR2 FQNEAQ (reference sequence). This CDR3 comprises 13 residues. V dropped 4 bases and J dropped 9 bases, with 13 bases sitting between them. The DNA for the CDR3 is TGTGCCAGCAGCTCAGCTAGCTTCCGTGAGCAGTTCTTC. Translation: CASSSASFREQFF.

This clonotype was recorded at least ten times. The V call is TRBV28, the J call TRBJ2-6; D is uncertain. Trimming removed 6 bases at V and 1 base at J, with 1 base between. This CDR3 is 12 amino acids long. Germline V gene sequence: CDR1 MDHEN, CDR2 SYDVKM. CDR3 sequence reads: CASRSGANVLTF. CDR3 in DNA: TGTGCCAGCAGATCTGGGGCCAACGTCCTGACTTTC.

This clonotype was observed a few times. The chain combines TRBV28 with TRBJ2-7; D is uncertain. There are 12 residues in the CDR3. Germline CDR1 reads MDHEN; CDR2 reads SYDVKM. V was trimmed by 0 bases and J by 4 bases, leaving 4 bases between them. CDR3 loop: CASSLWEYEQYF. The CDR3 nucleotides are TGTGCCAGCAGTTTATGGGAGTACGAGCAGTACTTC.

As regards this clonotype: At one of its ends the junction is not consistent with the germline gene, which may arise from a read error. The chain carries TRBV7-2 and TRBJ2-5; D is unclear. Looked up from germline, CDR1 is SGHTA and CDR2 is FQGNSA. The CDR3 spans 11 residues. The CDR3 DNA reads TGTGCCAGCAGGGTACAAGAGACCCAGTGCTTC. It translates to CASRVQETQCF.

This clonotype was seen only a few times. J is TRBJ2-7 and V is TRBV7-9; 10 nucleotides align to TRBD1. The V segment lost 5 bases and the J segment 0 bases; nucleotides outside the gene matches: 10. Germline loops: CDR1 SEHNR, CDR2 FQNEAQ (reference sequence). The CDR3 loop spans 17 amino acids. As DNA, the CDR3 is TGTGCCAGCAGCCCGAACCACGGGACAGGGGTCTCCTACGAGCAGTACTTC. Amino acid sequence: CASSPNHGTGVSYEQYF.

This clonotype was detected ten times or more. The genes are TRBV5-1 and TRBJ2-7; D unclear. V was trimmed by 4 bases and J by 5 bases, leaving 22 bases between them. CDR3 length: 16 amino acids. Germline loops: CDR1 SGHRS, CDR2 YFSETQ. CDR3 loop: CASSLGPRVGFHEQYF. CDR3 in DNA: TGCGCCAGCAGCCTGGGTCCCCGGGTCGGTTTCCACGAGCAGTACTTC.

This clonotype was picked up many times. The gene calls are TRBV28 and TRBJ2-1, with TRBD2 identical over 11 bases. From germline, CDR1 is MDHEN and CDR2 SYDVKM. The CDR3 contains 14 residues. The ends lost 7 bases at V and 5 bases at J; junction bases unmatched: 4. The CDR3 sequence is CASTRLAGHNEQFF. The DNA for the CDR3 is TGTGCCAGCACTAGACTAGCGGGACACAATGAGCAGTTCTTC.

This clonotype was seen ten or more times. This chain connects TRBV25-1 to TRBJ2-3, with 9 bases identical to TRBD2. V gave up 3 bases and J gave up 4 bases; unmatched junction bases: 8. Germline V lookup: CDR1 MGHDK, CDR2 SYGVNS. The length of the CDR3 is 16 residues. DNA for the CDR3: TGTGCCAGCAGTGACCTCCGCGGGAGGGCCGCAGATACGCAGTATTTT. This translates into CASSDLRGRAADTQYF. The full variable domain, with the rest looked up from reference TRBV25-1 and TRBJ2-3, is EADIYQTPRYLVIGTGKKITLECSQTMGHDKMYWYQQDPGMELHLIHYSYGVNSTEKGDLSSESTVSRIRTEHFPLTLESARPSHTSQYLCASSDLRGRAADTQYFGPGTRLTVL.

The chain carries TRBV7-9 and TRBJ1-3; TRBD1 is a possible D gene (5 bases). The V gene's germline CDR1 is SEHNR and CDR2 FQNEAQ (reference sequence). V dropped 6 bases and J dropped 0 bases, with 15 bases sitting between them. CDR3 length: 16 residues. DNA for the CDR3: TGTGCCAGCAGGACTGAGGGGCTGGGCTCTGGAAACACCATATATTTT. This gives the protein CASRTEGLGSGNTIYF.

This clonotype came up a few times. The genes are TRBV6-1 and TRBJ2-7, with 7 bases lining up with TRBD2. Germline CDR1 and CDR2: MNHNS and SASEGT. The CDR3 runs 15 residues. J lost 4 bases, V lost 6 bases, and 12 bases had no gene match. In DNA form, the CDR3 reads TGTGCCAGCAGCTCGTTGGGGGAGGGCCTTTACGAGCAGTACTTC. Protein product: CASSSLGEGLYEQYF.